The clone carrying this T cell receptor (beta chain) appeared many times. The target antigen is unknown. Patients with uncontrolled infections, other autoimmune diseases, pregnancy or lactation were excluded. Together with thyroid ultrasound, orbital computed tomography, serum thyroxine and TRAb, clinical symptoms were used for diagnoses. Amplified TCR beta CDR3 regions came from RNA transcripts. In the first-round RT-PCR of the TCR CDR3, the HTBI primer set was used. TCRdb re-called the multiplex PCR reads through MiXCR, storing one row per CDR3 protein. Among a few hundred thousand distinct CDR3 sequences listed, about 45% were seen once. The sample belongs to a study of T cells in Graves' hyperthyroidism and ophthalmopathy. The study's findings and limits: Also found in blood were most expanded thyroid clonotypes above 0.001. Ophthalmopathy, as predicted by the model, came a median 6.5 months after the prediction.

The CDR3 length is 15 residues. The ends lost 4 bases at V and 3 bases at J; junction bases unmatched: 10. The germline gives CDR1 SGHNT, CDR2 YYREEE (reference sequence). Sequenced sample: peripheral blood or thyroid tissue (not recorded which). The J gene is TRBJ2-7, the V gene TRBV5-4; 7 nucleotides line up with TRBD2. This TCR derives from an adult woman with Graves' disease, either hyperthyroidism or ophthalmopathy (not recorded which). This chain's CDR3 is CASSPGLVLVYEQYF. DNA of the CDR3: TGTGCCAGCAGCCCCGGACTAGTCCTTGTCTACGAGCAGTACTTC. Together with reference TRBV5-4 and TRBJ2-7, the CDR3 gives the full variable domain: ETGVTQSPTHLIKTRGQQVTLRCSSQSGHNTVSWYQQALGQGPQFIFQYYREEENGRGNFPPRFSGLQFPNYSSELNVNALELDDSALYLCASSPGLVLVYEQYFGPGTRLTVT.